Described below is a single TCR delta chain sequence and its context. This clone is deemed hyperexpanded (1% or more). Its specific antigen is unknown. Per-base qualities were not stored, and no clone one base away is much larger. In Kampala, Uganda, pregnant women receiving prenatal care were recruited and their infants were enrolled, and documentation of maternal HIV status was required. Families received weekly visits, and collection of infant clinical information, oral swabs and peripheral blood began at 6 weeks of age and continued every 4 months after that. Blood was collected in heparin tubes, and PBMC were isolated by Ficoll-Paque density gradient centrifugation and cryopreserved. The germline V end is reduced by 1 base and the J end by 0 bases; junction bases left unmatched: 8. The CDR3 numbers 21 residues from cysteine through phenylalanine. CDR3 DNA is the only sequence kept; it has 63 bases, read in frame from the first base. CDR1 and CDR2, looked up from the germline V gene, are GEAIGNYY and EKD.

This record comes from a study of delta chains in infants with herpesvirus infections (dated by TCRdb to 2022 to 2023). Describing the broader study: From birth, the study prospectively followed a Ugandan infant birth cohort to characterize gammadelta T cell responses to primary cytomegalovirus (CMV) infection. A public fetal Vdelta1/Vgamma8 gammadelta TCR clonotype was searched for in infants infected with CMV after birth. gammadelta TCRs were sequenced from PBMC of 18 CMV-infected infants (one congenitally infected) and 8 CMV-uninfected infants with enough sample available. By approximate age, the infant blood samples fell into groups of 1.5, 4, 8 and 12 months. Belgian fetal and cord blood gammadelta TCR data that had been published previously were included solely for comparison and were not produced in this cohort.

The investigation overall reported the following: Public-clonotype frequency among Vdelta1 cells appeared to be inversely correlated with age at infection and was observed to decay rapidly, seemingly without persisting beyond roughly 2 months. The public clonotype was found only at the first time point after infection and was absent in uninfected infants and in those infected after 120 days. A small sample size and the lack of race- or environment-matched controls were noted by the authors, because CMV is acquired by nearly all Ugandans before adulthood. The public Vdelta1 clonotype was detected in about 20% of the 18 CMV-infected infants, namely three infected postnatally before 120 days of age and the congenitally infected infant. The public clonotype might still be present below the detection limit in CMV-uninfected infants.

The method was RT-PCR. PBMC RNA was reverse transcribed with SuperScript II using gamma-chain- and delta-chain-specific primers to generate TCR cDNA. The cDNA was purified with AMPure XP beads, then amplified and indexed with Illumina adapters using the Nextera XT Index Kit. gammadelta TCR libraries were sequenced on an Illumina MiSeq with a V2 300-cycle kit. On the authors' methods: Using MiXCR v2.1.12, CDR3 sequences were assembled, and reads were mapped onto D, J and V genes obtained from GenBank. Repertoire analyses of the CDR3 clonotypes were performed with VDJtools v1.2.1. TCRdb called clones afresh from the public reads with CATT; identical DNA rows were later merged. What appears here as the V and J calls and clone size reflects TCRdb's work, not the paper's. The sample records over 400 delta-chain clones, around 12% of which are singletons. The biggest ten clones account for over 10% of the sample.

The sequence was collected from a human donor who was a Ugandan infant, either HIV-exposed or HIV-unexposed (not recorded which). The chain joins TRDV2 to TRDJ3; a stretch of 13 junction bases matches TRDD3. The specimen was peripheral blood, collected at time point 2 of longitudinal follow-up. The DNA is TGTGCCTGTGACACTGTACTGGGGGATACGCGGAGCTCCTGGGACACCCGACAGATGTTTTTC. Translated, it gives CACDTVLGDTRSSWDTRQMFF.